This record looks at one TCR beta chain sequence and its context. Some clones are missing from TCRdb's copy, which holds only in-frame ones; the method was immunoSEQ multiplex PCR. The sample lists some 250,000 clones, approximately 90% occurring once. These data originate in a study of blood T cell repertoires in COVID-19. The CDR3 consists of 13 residues. The V end lost 6 bases, the J end lost 4 bases, and 9 bases lay between the germline ends. Germline V gives CDR1 LNHDA, CDR2 SQIVND (reference sequence). This clonotype originated in a middle-aged man who had recovered from COVID-19. V and J are TRBV19 and TRBJ1-4; D is perhaps TRBD1 (5 bases). Material for sequencing was PBMCs or T cells enriched from blood (not recorded which). This CDR3 reads CASRRQGNEKLFF. The CDR3 DNA follows: TGTGCCAGTAGGCGGCAGGGTAATGAAAAACTGTTTTTT.